This T cell receptor (beta chain) was documented in a study of cytomegalovirus exposure and HLA in healthy donors (dated by TCRdb to 2017 to 2019). For context, the study as a whole: An earlier analysis of 587 of the donors reported under 300 Gb of sequence data and approximately 120 million unique TCR beta sequences obtained from 180 million or so T cells. An early release covering about 600 HLA-typed donors comprised about 320 gigabases of sequencing data and around 85 million unique TCR sequences. Among the approximately 400 genotyped donors, more than 70% belonged to the genetic ancestry cluster associated with self-reported Caucasian donors. The aim of the study was to test whether cataloging public T cell receptors could identify signatures of past pathogen exposure. The T cell repertoires of under 750 subjects were profiled by immunosequencing and related to cytomegalovirus serostatus. Besides the first cohort of 666 subjects, a separate validation cohort made up of 120 different subjects was used. To predict cytomegalovirus infection status, the study combined high-throughput TCR immunosequencing, statistical association of individual TCRs with disease status, and machine learning. To study patterns of TCR occurrence, a later analysis re-analyzed previously published TCR beta repertoires from 600 to 750 donors and added high-resolution HLA genotyping. The later analysis used no new phenotypic data to find candidate immune exposures, relying instead on TCR beta sequences and their occurrence across donors. To decide whether each TCR beta V gene segment behaved as functional or pseudogenic, an earlier analysis of some 600 of the donors relied on high-throughput TCR beta sequencing. Alongside the repertoire data, information on donor age, sex, ethnicity and CMV serostatus was compiled. A later genetic analysis used genome-wide SNP genotypes for about three fifths of the 666 donors, treating that subset as a discovery cohort. All discovery cohort repertoires had been generated on a single sequencing platform. HLA typing covered class I and class II loci at four-digit resolution. The number of typed donors differed by locus: about 620-640 for A, B, C, DRB1 and DQB1; approximately 530 for DQA1; over 600 for DPA1; and some 430 for DPB1. Several DR-DQ haplotypes were treated as single units for association and clustering because of strong linkage in the cohort. On average, 235,054 unique TCR beta nucleotide sequences were sequenced per donor among fewer than 500 genotyped donors of the cohort, with 15% to 20% of those sequences being non-productive.

Library creation used the immunoSEQ multiplex PCR assay. For the multiplex PCR, a mixture combining 60 forward primers for TCR Vbeta segments and 13 reverse primers for TCR Jbeta segments was used. Amplification of the CDR3 region of rearranged TCR beta genes was performed with a multiplex PCR assay on genomic DNA. The Illumina HiSeq System was used to sequence the amplified TCR beta libraries as 87-base-pair reads. Turning to the authors' computational methods: Across the 670 or so repertoires, a later analysis counted around 80 million unique TCR beta chains, some 11 million of which were shared by at least two donors. Raw reads were error-corrected and collapsed into unique sequences with a nearest-neighbor algorithm that merged closely related sequences to remove PCR and sequencing errors. V, D and J gene segments were assigned by aligning CDR3 sequences to IMGT reference sequences. For a sequence to be retained, at least a six-nucleotide match to both a V gene segment and a J gene segment was required. Rearrangements were classified as productive when the CDR3 lacked stop codons and remained in frame with V and J, and all other rearrangements were classified as non-productive. Following IMGT convention, CDR3 was defined as the stretch from the second conserved V-encoded cysteine up to the conserved J-encoded phenylalanine. In an earlier analysis of around 600 of the donors, sequences lacking an unambiguous match to a single V gene segment were excluded. An earlier analysis of just under 600 of the donors called V segments functional above 56.7% productive rearrangements and segregating when the between-donor standard deviation exceeded 5%. A statistical classification framework was built to diagnose cytomegalovirus status from the catalog of TCR beta chain sequences. In a later analysis, V and J genes were assigned by comparing TCR nucleotide sequences against IMGT/GENE-DB human TR gene sequences. A later analysis assigned CDR3 sequences and most-parsimonious VDJ recombination scenarios with the TCRdist pipeline. In a later analysis, every TCR beta chain was defined by the combination of its CDR3 amino acid sequence and its V-gene family, and reads without a unique V-gene family were dropped. A later analysis removed several hundred highly shared, low-generation-probability nucleotide sequences to deal with suspected cross-contamination and a sequencing artifact. In a later analysis, a clonal expansion index for each public chain was calculated from normalized within-repertoire ranks of inferred template counts. In a later analysis, generation probabilities were computed using a VDJ recombination model fitted to out-of-frame rearrangements, and the results were checked against IGoR. Hypergeometric tests were used in a later analysis to score TCR-TCR, TCR-HLA and TCR-CMV co-occurrence, with a repertoire-size bias correction applied to the TCR pairs. A later analysis estimated false discovery rates by permuting HLA or CMV assignments 20 times. A later analysis grouped co-occurring TCRs with DBSCAN, adding TCRdist sequence similarity when clustering within HLA-allele-positive subsets. Co-occurrence clustering excluded repertoires with fewer than 30,000 or more than 120,000 public chains, plus five with anomalous nucleotide sharing. TCRdb holds this immuneACCESS table with in-frame rearrangements only. Some clones are missing; in checked studies, unresolved V genes explain under half, and the rest has no known cause. V and J calls and clone size come straight from that table; D and trimming were deduced from the DNA. The sample data list under 200,000 clones, and 65% to 70% of these were observed just once. The biggest ten clones account for less than 5% of the sample.

The cohort was made up of under 800 healthy bone marrow donors. At the time of sampling, all cohort members were nominally healthy, though unrecorded immune exposures were likely present. The donor was CMV seropositive and belonged to the group of about 290 seropositive cohort members. A peripheral blood sample was collected from each donor, and TCR beta sequencing was performed on peripheral blood mononuclear cells. Genomic DNA extraction from the blood cell samples was performed with the Qiagen DNeasy Blood Extraction Kit. This clone was counted only a few times. What antigen it recognizes has not been identified. The record has no base qualities; no much larger clone is one base away. V and J are truncated by 0 bases and 5 bases respectively, leaving an intervening sequence of 14 bases. The CDR3 runs 16 residues from the cysteine to the phenylalanine. Only the CDR3 DNA is retained, 48 bases long and in frame from the first base. CDR1 and CDR2, looked up from the germline V gene, are MNHEY and SVGAGI.

General study outcomes and caveats: Most CMV-associated TCR beta chains appeared to be HLA-restricted in a later analysis, and the HLA associations seemed to be driven largely by CMV exposure. Assigning TCR associations to individual alleles was difficult when HLA alleles, especially DR and DQ, strongly co-occurred. Compared with equally common non-associated chains, HLA-associated TCR beta chains in a later analysis were more clonally expanded and had lower generation probabilities. V-gene and J-gene trimming of TCR beta chains was associated with a missense DCLRE1C variant in a later genetic analysis, and the association was replicated in an independent cohort. Linkage disequilibrium might explain the correlated functional status among segregating V segments, but an unknown experimental factor could not be excluded. The classifier was reported to diagnose cytomegalovirus status with high specificity and sensitivity in both the original cohort and the validation cohort. The only immune exposure information available for the cohort was CMV serostatus. According to a later analysis, TCR association rates differed among HLA loci, with DRB1 alleles showing the most associated TCRs and HLA-C alleles showing the fewest. Some IMGT-functional V segments, including TRBV6-2 and TRBV6-3, could not be distinguished by the 87-base-pair reads and were therefore excluded. An earlier analysis of several hundred of the donors showed that most TCR beta V segments appeared in productive rearrangements either about 87% or about 30% of the time, which broadly matched IMGT annotations. Presence/absence analyses assumed roughly uniform sequencing depth across donors, an assumption that may not hold. Because counts were too low, about 15 rarely observed V segments, including chromosome 9 orphons, were left out of the earlier analysis of some 640 of the donors. A further reported finding was that TCR beta sequences accurately predicted the HLA-A and HLA-B alleles for most subjects in the first cohort. Specific HLA alleles were associated with more than 15,000 TCR beta sequences at a false discovery rate of 0.05 in a later analysis. Compared with the roughly 700-donor mean, donors in an Asian-associated ancestry cluster had fewer N-insertions in productive TCRs, according to a later genetic analysis. A cluster of highly shared sequence variants was judged likely to be a technical artifact of the sequencing pipeline. A later analysis reported that several top co-occurrence clusters appeared linked to parvovirus B19, influenza, CMV and Epstein-Barr virus. In vitro tests confirmed that a few of the cytomegalovirus-associated TCR beta chains recognize cytomegalovirus antigens. This cohort had only TCR beta chains sequenced, and the lack of alpha or paired-chain data limited which features could be detected. While some public TCRs were present in many individuals, most TCR sequences turned up only very rarely across donors. A total of about 150 TCR beta chains were listed by the study as associated with cytomegalovirus. Because some donors lacked HLA typing at each locus, the association tests relied only on the typed subset. It was suggested by the authors that the approach could potentially be generalized to other disease states and immunological phenotypes.

The origin of this receptor is a woman younger than 35 in good health and CMV-seropositive. The chain employs TRBV6-5 and TRBJ2-1; the D segment could be TRBD2, given 5 matching bases. Source material: PBMCs. For the CDR3, the sequence is CASSYSPTSGNNEQFF. The sequenced DNA is TGTGCCAGCAGTTACTCGCCCACAAGCGGAAACAATGAGCAGTTCTTC.